These 22 T cell receptor beta chains were sequenced from one sample in a study of identical twins. TCRdb reprocessed the 5' RACE reads with MiXCR, giving one entry per CDR3 protein. The table lists 420,000 or so distinct CDR3 sequences, approximately 18% of them singletons. The sample was naive T cells sorted from blood. Receptors were obtained from a man in his fifties in good health.

This clonotype was seen at least ten times. This rearrangement joins TRBV9 to TRBJ1-5; 7 nucleotides match TRBD1. V lost 4 bases to trimming and J lost 7 bases; unmatched junction nucleotides: 11. Germline loops: CDR1 SGDLS, CDR2 YYNGEE. The CDR3 covers 15 residues. The CDR3 spells CASSPSTGTDQPQHF. The CDR3 coding sequence is TGTGCCAGCAGCCCTTCGACAGGGACCGACCAGCCCCAGCATTTT. Variable domain in full (rest from reference TRBV9 and TRBJ1-5): DSGVTQTPKHLITATGQRVTLRCSPRSGDLSVYWYQQSLDQGLQFLIQYYNGEERAKGNILERFSAQQFPDLHSELNLSSLELGDSALYFCASSPSTGTDQPQHFGDGTRLSIL.

The V gene is TRBV18, the J gene TRBJ2-7, with TRBD1 matching over 7 bases. The CDR3 sequence is 16 residues long. Losses at the gene ends were 4 bases for V and 0 bases for J; bases not matched to a gene: 9. In germline, CDR1 is KGHSH, CDR2 LQKENI. The CDR3 DNA reads as TGTGCCAGCTCACATCTGGACAGGCTTAGCTCCTACGAGCAGTACTTC. Amino acid sequence: CASSHLDRLSSYEQYF.

This clonotype was seen repeatedly, ten times or more. The gene calls are TRBV7-2 and TRBJ2-3; no definite D call. Germline CDR1 and CDR2: SGHTA and FQGNSA. This CDR3 has 12 amino acids. V lost 5 bases and J lost 7, with 10 bases in between. The CDR3 protein is CASSRSPNTQYF. The CDR3 DNA sequence: TGTGCCAGCAGCCGTAGTCCCAATACGCAGTATTTT.

This clonotype was counted between two and nine times. The chain couples TRBV29-1 to TRBJ2-5, with D maybe TRBD2 (6 bases). This CDR3 comprises 18 residues. Between the trimmed V and J ends, which lost 1 base and 0 bases, there was a span of 21 bases. The germline V gene has CDR1 SQVTM and CDR2 ANQGSEA. The DNA of the CDR3 is TGCAGCGTTGAAGTGAGGGTGAAAACTAGCCCAAACCAAGAGACCCAGTACTTC. Its translation is CSVEVRVKTSPNQETQYF.

This clonotype was detected many times. This sequence joins TRBV7-8 and TRBJ2-1; 10 bases are shared with TRBD2. With V trimmed by 1 base and J by 8 bases, 5 bases remained unmatched. The CDR3 contains 15 residues. The germline CDR1 and CDR2 sequences are SGHVS and FQNEAQ. The CDR3 DNA reads TGTGCCAGCAGCTTAGGTAGCGGGAGGTCCCATGAGCAGTTCTTC. It is translated as CASSLGSGRSHEQFF.

This clonotype was seen only a few times. CDR3 loop: CASSYQSTDTQYF. CDR3 nucleotides: TGTGCCAGCAGTTACCAGAGCACAGATACGCAGTATTTT. The V and J genes are TRBV6-5 and TRBJ2-3; D is undetermined. Germline-derived CDR1 and CDR2 are MNHEY and SVGAGI. V was pared by 2 bases and J by 0 bases, with 3 bases between. This CDR3 region has 13 residues.

The chain has TRBV28 and TRBJ2-1, with TRBD2 matching 16 bases. This CDR3 is 17 amino acids long. J was trimmed by 10 bases and V by 8 bases; bases with no gene match: 14. The germline V gene encodes CDR1 MDHEN and CDR2 SYDVKM. The CDR3 reads CASGSGLAGGPLGEQFF. The CDR3, as DNA: TGTGCCAGCGGCTCGGGACTAGCGGGAGGGCCCTTAGGAGAGCAGTTCTTC.

There are many counts of this clonotype. This chain joins TRBV12-3 or TRBV12-4 and TRBJ1-3; weak D call: TRBD1 (6 bases). Trimming removed 6 bases at V and 2 bases at J, with 11 bases between. The CDR3 length is 14 residues. CDR3 sequence reads: CASRKRQAGNTIYF. CDR3 nucleotides: TGTGCCAGCAGGAAAAGACAGGCTGGAAACACCATATATTTT.

This clonotype was counted at least ten times. This chain links TRBV15 with TRBJ2-1, with 8 bases that match TRBD1. J was trimmed by 4 bases and V by 2 bases; bases with no gene match: 4. Germline lookup yields CDR1 LNHNV and CDR2 YYDKDF (reference sequence). This CDR3 has 15 amino acids. As DNA, the CDR3 is TGTGCCACCAGCAGAACAGGGGGAGCTTACAATGAGCAGTTCTTC. Its protein product is CATSRTGGAYNEQFF.

The chain is built from TRBV7-9 and TRBJ2-2, with D possibly being TRBD2 (5 bases). Trimming stripped 6 bases from V and 0 bases from J, with 8 bases between. The germline gives CDR1 SEHNR, CDR2 FQNEAQ (reference sequence). The CDR3 has 14 residues. The CDR3 loop is CASREDANTGELFF. DNA of the CDR3: TGTGCCAGCAGGGAGGACGCGAACACCGGGGAGCTGTTTTTT.

This clonotype was seen ten or more times. The chain employs TRBV4-3 and TRBJ1-6, with no clear D. The V end was cut by 1 base, the J end by 4 bases, with 5 bases between. This CDR3 region has 14 residues. Germline CDR1 reads LGHNA; CDR2 reads YSLEER. CDR3 region: CASSQARYNSPLHF. For the CDR3, the DNA is TGCGCCAGCAGCCAAGCACGGTATAATTCACCCCTCCACTTT.

This clonotype was seen ten or more times. As DNA, the CDR3 is TGTGCCAGCAGCTTTTCTTTCGACAGGGACGTGCAGACCCAGTACTTC. Translated, it gives CASSFSFDRDVQTQYF. The chain recombines TRBV5-6 with TRBJ2-5; TRBD1 matches 7 bases. Germline CDR1 SGHDT, CDR2 YYEEEE. There are 16 residues in the CDR3. Trimming cost V 2 bases and J 6 bases; bases outside gene matches: 13.

There are a few counts of this clonotype. The gene calls are TRBV20-1 and TRBJ2-7; 9 nucleotides align to TRBD1. This CDR3 comprises 14 residues. V was clipped by 5 bases and J by 6 bases; unmatched bases: 11. Per germline, CDR1 DFQATT and CDR2 SNEGSKA (reference sequence). The CDR3 DNA is TGCAGTGCTGACACAGGGGGCCTGTTCATCGAGCAGTACTTC. Protein: CSADTGGLFIEQYF.

The genes are TRBV5-1 and TRBJ2-5, with no clear D. There are 14 residues in the CDR3. Germline V CDR1 and CDR2: SGHRS, YFSETQ. Trimming pared 1 base from V and 5 bases from J, leaving 12 bases between. CDR3 nucleotide sequence: TGCGCCAGCAGCTTGTTCGCCCTTGGGGAGACCCAGTACTTC. It yields the protein CASSLFALGETQYF.

In its sample, this clonotype was seen a few times. Germline is not matched at one junction end, which may reflect a read error. Written as DNA, the CDR3 is TGTGCCACCAGCAGAGACGACTTCGGGCGGCTCTTT. Translation: CATSRDDFGRLF. The chain carries TRBV15 and TRBJ1-1; D uncertain. The germline gives CDR1 LNHNV, CDR2 YYDKDF (reference sequence). The CDR3 totals 12 residues.

This clonotype showed up just a few times. The V and J genes are TRBV28 and TRBJ1-5; D is unclear. This CDR3 contains 12 residues. Germline CDR1 reads MDHEN; CDR2 reads SYDVKM. V lost 3 bases and J lost 9, with 9 bases in between. The chain's CDR3 is CASSLPPGPQHF. CDR3 nucleotide sequence: TGTGCCAGCAGTTTGCCCCCGGGGCCCCAGCATTTT.

This clonotype turned up a few times. The chain couples TRBV30 to TRBJ1-1; maybe TRBD1 (6 bases). V shed 3 bases and J shed 5 bases, with 10 bases lying between them. Germline-derived CDR1 and CDR2 are GTSNPN and SVGIG (reference sequence). The CDR3 covers 12 residues. CDR3 coding DNA: TGTGCCTGGAGCCAGAGGGGGACTGAAGCTTTCTTT. This codes for CAWSQRGTEAFF. Full variable domain (remainder filled in from reference TRBV30 and TRBJ1-1): SQTIHQWPATLVQPVGSPLSLECTVEGTSNPNLYWYRQAAGRGLQLLFYSVGIGQISSEVPQNLSASRPQDRQFILSSKKLLLSDSGFYLCAWSQRGTEAFFGQGTRLTVV.

This clonotype was recorded at least ten times. This chain connects TRBV12-3 or TRBV12-4 to TRBJ1-6, with 11 positions matching TRBD1. V was pared by 2 bases and J by 11 bases, with 5 bases of the junction left unmatched. This CDR3 is 15 amino acids long. CDR3 sequence (DNA): TGTGCCAGCAGTTTAATGGGACAGGGGGTCCCACCCCTCCACTTT. Translating gives CASSLMGQGVPPLHF.

This rearrangement joins TRBV12-3 or TRBV12-4 to TRBJ1-6, with a possible D match to TRBD1 (5 bases). V was pared by 6 bases and J by 10 bases, with 16 bases between. The CDR3 has 14 amino acids. CDR3 residues: CASRIPGPWSPLHF. CDR3 sequence (DNA): TGTGCCAGCAGGATCCCGGGGCCTTGGTCACCCCTCCACTTT.

This clonotype was detected a few times. The chain recombines TRBV29-1 with TRBJ1-2, with 7 bases aligning to TRBD1. The junction had 9 bases not matched to a gene; V was cut back by 0 bases and J by 5 bases. CDR3 size: 15 residues. CDR1 and CDR2 (germline): SQVTM, ANQGSEA. The CDR3 loop is CSVEDTKGQLYGYTF. As DNA, the CDR3 is TGCAGCGTTGAAGATACTAAGGGACAGTTGTATGGCTACACCTTC.

This clonotype was seen a handful of times. The CDR3, as DNA: TGCAGTGCTAGAGATGGGACTACCAACGAGCAGTACTTC. Protein product: CSARDGTTNEQYF. This chain links TRBV20-1 with TRBJ2-7; 7 bases map to TRBD2. The CDR3 has 13 amino acids. CDR1 and CDR2 from the germline V gene are DFQATT and SNEGSKA (reference sequence). The V and J ends lost 0 bases and 5 bases, in that order; junction bases with no gene match: 4.

This clonotype was detected a few times. The rearrangement links TRBV19 to TRBJ2-7; 7 positions agree with TRBD2. The CDR3 loop spans 14 amino acids. CDR1 and CDR2 (germline): LNHDA, SQIVND (reference sequence). Trimming cost V 3 bases and J 3 bases; bases outside gene matches: 5. The CDR3 DNA is TGTGCCAGTAGTATGGGACTATCACTCTACGAGCAGTACTTC. It yields the protein CASSMGLSLYEQYF.